The T cell receptor (beta chain) described here comes from a study of blood T cell repertoires in COVID-19. About the study: Acute and convalescent COVID-19 specimens originated in the United States, Italy and Spain. From T cells, B-cell-depleted T cells, or PBMCs came the material, which was cDNA or gDNA.

Methods used by the authors: Amplification of reference gene primers provided the estimated nucleated cell counts. The repertoire was sequenced with immunoSEQ multiplex PCR; TCRdb's copy has only in-frame clones and lacks some. The DNA gave D and trimming, while V, J and clone size come from that table. Of under 300,000 clones in the sample, roughly 87% are singletons; the top ten hold approximately 0.8%. Trimming shortened V by 4 bases and J by 2 bases, and 9 bases separated the two germline ends. The length of the CDR3 is 13 residues. CDR1 and CDR2 (germline): LGHDT, YNNKEL (reference sequence). The sequence was obtained from a woman in her 30s with acute or convalescent COVID-19. The sample consisted of peripheral blood. This rearrangement joins TRBV3-1 (or the pseudogene TRBV3-2) to TRBJ2-7; D unresolved. The DNA for the CDR3 is TGTGCCAGCAGCCTCCACTCCACCTACGAGCAGTACTTC. Protein product: CASSLHSTYEQYF.